This TCR beta chain was retrieved from a study of technical replicates of blood from a few donors. This clone was seen a few times. Germline CDR1 reads DFQATT; CDR2 reads SNEGSKA (reference sequence). The CDR3 length is 11 residues. V lost 5 bases and J 11 bases, leaving 15 bases between the germline ends. The table came from immunoSEQ multiplex PCR; TCRdb's copy has only in-frame clones and leaves some out. This table holds tens of thousands of clones, about 91% found once. The TCR comes from a human donor in good health. This chain uses TRBV20-1 with TRBJ1-1; a weak D match, TRBD1 (5 bases). The sequencing sample was made of T cells isolated from PBMCs. The CDR3 DNA reads as TGCAGTGCTCCGGAACCCAGGGTGGCTTTCTTT. Its translation is CSAPEPRVAFF.